This T cell receptor beta chain comes out of a study of cytomegalovirus exposure and HLA in healthy donors. Study background: A subsequent analysis reported that the 120 or so validation repertoires were produced on the same platform that had also been used for the 666 first-cohort repertoires.

Notes on the study in general: In vitro assays verified that a few CMV-associated chains recognized CMV antigens specifically. Researchers counted 180 or so TCR beta chains as cytomegalovirus-associated.

The donors were part of the validation cohort of 120 or so subjects. That cohort was separate from the first cohort, which comprised several hundred subjects. In regard to this clone: Its matching antigen is unknown.

Clones were sequenced by immunoSEQ multiplex PCR, and TCRdb holds only the in-frame ones, with some missing. The repertoire consists of 200,000 or so clones, with 85% to 90% occurring once and the leading ten covering 2.9%. The specimen sequenced was PBMCs. The receptor's source is a woman aged 18-29 years in good health and CMV-seronegative.

CDR3 protein: CASSFDRNTEAFF. The CDR3, as DNA: TGTGCCAGCAGCTTCGACAGGAACACTGAAGCTTTCTTT. The chain joins TRBV5-4 to TRBJ1-1; D is possibly TRBD1 (5 bases). CDR1 and CDR2 from the germline V gene are SGHNT and YYREEE (reference sequence). The CDR3 is 13 amino acids. Trimming took 2 bases from V and 1 from J, leaving 6 bases between them.